This passage covers 26 T cell receptor beta chains from one sample sequenced in a study of T cell clonotyping in hematopoietic cell transplantation. Measured with immunoSEQ multiplex PCR; TCRdb has only the in-frame clones, and not every one. Of roughly 30,000 clones in the sample, 80% to 95% are singletons; the top ten hold around 11%. The sample was PBMCs, taken 100 days after allogeneic stem cell transplant. These TCRs come from a female patient aged 50-60 years who had an allogeneic stem cell transplant from a related donor, so the T cells may come from the graft donor. Some clones in this sample may be carry-over from other donors' samples.

The rearrangement uses TRBV14 and TRBJ1-1; TRBD1 matches at 7 bases. The CDR3 loop spans 15 amino acids. V lost 1 base and J lost 3; bases outside the gene matches: 5. Germline CDR1 SGHDN, CDR2 FVKESK. The CDR3 region has the DNA TGTGCCAGCAGCCAAGGTGGCAGGGGGGACACTGAAGCTTTCTTT. The encoded protein is CASSQGGRGDTEAFF.

This clone was counted once. The V and J genes are TRBV2 and TRBJ1-6; weak D call: TRBD1 (6 bases). V gave up 7 bases and J gave up 7 bases, with 14 bases separating them. The CDR3 has 14 amino acids. CDR1 and CDR2 from the germline V gene are SNHLY and FYNNEI. Written as DNA, the CDR3 is TGTGCCAGCACCTCGTGGGGGCTGAATTCACCCCTCCACTTT. It encodes CASTSWGLNSPLHF.

This sequence joins TRBV25-1 and TRBJ2-2; 14 nucleotides align to TRBD2. Trimming took 3 bases from V and 5 from J; bases not matched to a gene: 5. The CDR3 has 17 residues. CDR1 is MGHDK and CDR2 is SYGVNS in the germline V gene. DNA for the CDR3: TGTGCCAGCAGTGATCGACTAGCGGGGGGGGTAACCGGGGAGCTGTTTTTT. Translating it yields CASSDRLAGGVTGELFF.

This clone was counted a few times. This rearrangement joins TRBV5-8 to TRBJ2-1, with 7 bases that match TRBD1. Per the germline V gene, CDR1 is SGHTS and CDR2 is YDEGEE. The CDR3 has 15 amino acids. V lost 2 bases, J lost 2 bases, and 4 bases stayed unmatched. The CDR3 DNA is TGTGCCAGCAGCTTTGACAGGGATACCTACAATGAGCAGTTCTTC. It encodes CASSFDRDTYNEQFF.

This chain links TRBV6-1 with TRBJ1-5, with D perhaps matching TRBD1 (6 bases). CDR1 and CDR2 (germline): MNHNS, SASEGT. The length of the CDR3 is 15 residues. The V end lost 7 bases, the J end lost 2 bases, and 15 bases lay between the germline ends. The CDR3 sequence is CASIEHPGGNQPQHF. In DNA, the CDR3 is TGTGCCAGCATCGAGCATCCAGGGGGCAATCAGCCCCAGCATTTT.

The CDR3 is CATSRGTKETQYF. CDR3 nucleotide sequence: TGTGCCACCAGCAGAGGGACAAAAGAGACCCAGTACTTC. The chain carries TRBV15 and TRBJ2-5, with D tentatively TRBD1 (5 bases). Trimming stripped 1 base from V and 3 bases from J, with 6 bases between. The length of the CDR3 is 13 residues. Germline loops: CDR1 LNHNV, CDR2 YYDKDF (reference sequence).

This CDR3 reads CASSFGLAGGTDTQYF. CDR3 nucleotide sequence: TGTGCCAGCAGCTTCGGGCTAGCGGGGGGCACAGATACGCAGTATTTT. This sequence joins TRBV7-9 and TRBJ2-3; 10 nucleotides line up with TRBD2. J was trimmed by 1 base and V by 3 bases; bases with no gene match: 4. Looked up from germline, CDR1 is SEHNR and CDR2 is FQNEAQ (reference sequence). The CDR3 spans 16 residues.

The chain carries TRBV30 and TRBJ2-7, with 7 bases that match TRBD2. Unmatched junction bases numbered 5, after V lost 0 bases and J lost 6 bases. The CDR3 has 13 amino acids. Looked up from germline, CDR1 is GTSNPN and CDR2 is SVGIG (reference sequence). The CDR3, as DNA: TGTGCCTGGAGTGTTAAGCGGGGCGCCGAGCAGTACTTC. Translation gives CAWSVKRGAEQYF.

The V gene is TRBV9, the J gene TRBJ1-2, with D possibly TRBD1 on 5 matching bases. The CDR3 extends over 14 amino acids. Trimming took off 4 bases at V and 4 bases at J, with 14 bases between the two ends. CDR1 and CDR2 (germline): SGDLS, YYNGEE. The CDR3 loop is CASSPSGGTYGYTF. DNA for the CDR3: TGTGCCAGCAGCCCCTCGGGAGGGACCTATGGCTACACCTTC.

The chain links TRBV2 to TRBJ1-5; TRBD1 might be the D (5 bases). Trimming took 4 bases from V and 3 from J, leaving 10 bases between them. The CDR3 length is 14 residues. CDR1 is SNHLY, CDR2 FYNNEI, per germline. This CDR3 reads CASSGRQNNQPQHF. CDR3 DNA sequence: TGTGCCAGCAGTGGTAGACAGAACAATCAGCCCCAGCATTTT. Drawing the rest from reference TRBV2 and TRBJ1-5, the complete variable domain is EPEVTQTPSHQVTQMGQEVILRCVPISNHLYFYWYRQILGQKVEFLVSFYNNEISEKSEIFDDQFSVERPDGSNFTLKIRSTKLEDSAMYFCASSGRQNNQPQHFGDGTRLSIL.

The rearrangement links TRBV5-1 to TRBJ2-7; maybe TRBD1 (6 bases). CDR3 length equals 14 residues. Germline V lookup: CDR1 SGHRS, CDR2 YFSETQ. V lost 0 bases and J 7 bases, leaving 14 bases between the germline ends. Written as DNA, the CDR3 is TGCGCCAGCAGCTTGGAGGGTGGGGGCCGGGAGCAGTACTTC. This encodes CASSLEGGGREQYF.

This chain uses TRBV5-1 with TRBJ1-2; D remains ambiguous. V lost 0 bases, J lost 0 bases, and 9 bases lay in between. The CDR3 covers 15 residues. The germline gives CDR1 SGHRS, CDR2 YFSETQ. The CDR3 protein is CASSLGAEPNYGYTF. The CDR3 DNA follows: TGCGCCAGCAGCTTGGGGGCAGAACCTAACTATGGCTACACCTTC.

The table lists this clone with a few counts. This chain links TRBV6-5 with TRBJ2-3; no clear D. The V end lost 6 bases, the J end lost 4 bases, and 14 bases lay between the germline ends. This CDR3 comprises 14 residues. The germline V gene has CDR1 MNHEY and CDR2 SVGAGI. The chain's CDR3 is CASSPRARADTQYF. In nucleotides, the CDR3 is TGTGCCAGCAGCCCCCGCGCAAGGGCAGATACGCAGTATTTT.

The chain recombines TRBV6-5 with TRBJ1-1; D ambiguous. The V and J ends lost 0 bases and 3 bases respectively, with 8 bases between them. The CDR3 extends over 14 amino acids. CDR1 and CDR2 from the germline V gene are MNHEY and SVGAGI. The CDR3 nucleotides are TGTGCCAGCAGTTACTCGGCGGGAGACACTGAAGCTTTCTTT. As protein: CASSYSAGDTEAFF.

The CDR3 here is CASSIGGYNQPQHF. DNA for the CDR3: TGTGCCAGTAGTATTGGCGGGTACAATCAGCCCCAGCATTTT. V and J are TRBV19 and TRBJ1-5; D is unresolved. Trimming stripped 3 bases from V and 3 bases from J, with 9 bases between. CDR3 length equals 14 residues. CDR1 is LNHDA, CDR2 SQIVND, per germline (reference sequence).

The rearrangement joins TRBV6-5 to TRBJ1-1; D not resolved. The CDR3 loop spans 15 amino acids. Trimming removed 0 bases at V and 6 bases at J, with 14 bases between. CDR1 is MNHEY and CDR2 is SVGAGI in the germline V gene. CDR3 nucleotides: TGTGCCAGCAGTTACTCTTTCTCCCAGGAGGCTGAAGCTTTCTTT. This translates into CASSYSFSQEAEAFF.

This chain uses TRBV30 with TRBJ1-1, with D unresolved. V was cut by 1 base and J by 2 bases, with 11 bases left in between. CDR3 length equals 14 residues. The germline gives CDR1 GTSNPN, CDR2 SVGIG (reference sequence). The CDR3 spells CAWSALSPNTEAFF. CDR3 coding DNA: TGTGCCTGGAGTGCCCTTAGTCCAAACACTGAAGCTTTCTTT.

CDR3 sequence reads: CASSSPESLTNYGYTF. The CDR3 DNA follows: TGTGCCAGCAGTTCCCCAGAATCCCTCACTAACTATGGCTACACCTTC. The chain employs TRBV6-6 and TRBJ1-2; D is ambiguous. This CDR3 has 16 amino acids. The V gene lost 4 bases and the J gene lost 0 bases, with 15 bases spanning the gap. Germline lookup yields CDR1 MNHNY and CDR2 SVGAGI (reference sequence).

The V call is TRBV29-1, the J call TRBJ1-2; possible D gene TRBD1, 6 bases. Germline CDR1 SQVTM, CDR2 ANQGSEA. Trimming left V 7 bases short and J 6 bases short, with 18 bases between. The CDR3 has 13 residues. CDR3 coding DNA: TGCAGCGCTGGAGATACAGGGAAGGATGGCTACACCTTC. Translated: CSAGDTGKDGYTF.

CDR3 amino acids: CASSPRQHDQPQHF. CDR3 DNA sequence: TGTGCCAGCAGCCCCAGGCAGCACGATCAGCCCCAGCATTTT. The chain is built from TRBV7-8 and TRBJ1-5; D not resolved. Germline CDR1 and CDR2: SGHVS and FQNEAQ. V was pared by 5 bases and J by 5 bases, with 13 bases between. This CDR3 contains 14 residues.

This chain links TRBV7-2 with TRBJ2-1; TRBD2 aligns across 9 bases. The CDR3 consists of 16 residues. Germline assignment: CDR1 SGHTA and CDR2 FQGNSA. V lost 3 bases and J lost 8; bases outside the gene matches: 11. The CDR3 sequence is CASSFPGGGVIDEQFF. In DNA form, the CDR3 reads TGTGCCAGCAGCTTTCCGGGCGGGGGGGTGATCGATGAGCAGTTCTTC.

This clone came up once. This chain joins TRBV14 and TRBJ1-2; D is perhaps TRBD1 (5 bases). Germline CDR1 reads SGHDN; CDR2 reads FVKESK. V lost 3 bases, J lost 2 bases, and 16 bases lay in between. The CDR3 totals 16 residues. The DNA of the CDR3 is TGTGCCAGCAGCCACGACGGGAACAGGTGGAACTATGGCTACACCTTC. This gives the protein CASSHDGNRWNYGYTF.

The chain combines TRBV6-1 with TRBJ1-3, with D possibly matching TRBD1 (5 bases). V was trimmed by 4 bases and J by 2 bases, leaving 9 bases between them. Germline CDR1 MNHNS, CDR2 SASEGT. The length of the CDR3 is 14 residues. The chain's CDR3 is CASSVQGTGNTIYF. The CDR3 DNA is TGTGCCAGCAGTGTTCAGGGCACTGGAAACACCATATATTTT.

This clone has a single count. The rearrangement uses TRBV19 and TRBJ2-5; 9 positions agree with TRBD2. Germline lookup yields CDR1 LNHDA and CDR2 SQIVND (reference sequence). V gave up 0 bases and J gave up 5 bases; unmatched junction bases: 10. This CDR3 region has 17 residues. This chain's CDR3 is CASSIEGGGGAPETQYF. The CDR3 bases are TGTGCCAGTAGTATAGAAGGGGGCGGGGGGGCCCCGGAGACCCAGTACTTC. The full variable domain, completed using reference TRBV19 and TRBJ2-5, is DGGITQSPKYLFRKEGQNVTLSCEQNLNHDAMYWYRQDPGQGLRLIYYSQIVNDFQKGDIAEGYSVSREKKESFPLTVTSAQKNPTAFYLCASSIEGGGGAPETQYFGPGTRLLVL.

The rearrangement joins TRBV6-5 to TRBJ2-5, with D perhaps matching TRBD1 or TRBD2 (6 bases each). The CDR3 is 14 amino acids. CDR1 and CDR2 (germline): MNHEY, SVGAGI. Trimming cost V 7 bases and J 4 bases, with 16 bases left between them. In nucleotides, the CDR3 is TGTGCCAGCAAAATAGGCAGGGGAGGAGAGACCCAGTACTTC. This gives the protein CASKIGRGGETQYF.

The V call is TRBV19, the J call TRBJ1-4, with unresolved D. This CDR3 contains 14 residues. The germline V and J ends were trimmed by 3 bases and 8 bases, with 13 bases remaining between them. CDR1 and CDR2 from the germline V gene are LNHDA and SQIVND (reference sequence). In DNA form, the CDR3 reads TGTGCCAGTAGTATTTGGGGAGTAAGAGAAAAACTGTTTTTT. It codes for CASSIWGVREKLFF.